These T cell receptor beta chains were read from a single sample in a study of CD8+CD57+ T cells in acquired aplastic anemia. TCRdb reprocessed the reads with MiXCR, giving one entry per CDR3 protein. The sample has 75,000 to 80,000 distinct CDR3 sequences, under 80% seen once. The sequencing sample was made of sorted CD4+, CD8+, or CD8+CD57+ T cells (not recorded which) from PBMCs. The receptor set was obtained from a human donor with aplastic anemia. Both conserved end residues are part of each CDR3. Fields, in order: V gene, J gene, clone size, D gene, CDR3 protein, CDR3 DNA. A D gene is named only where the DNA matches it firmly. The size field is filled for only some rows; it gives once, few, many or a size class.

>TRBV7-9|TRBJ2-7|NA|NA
CASSLDSFPTYEQYF
TGTGCCAGCAGCTTGGATTCATTTCCAACCTACGAGCAGTACTTC
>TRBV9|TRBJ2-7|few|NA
CASSPTGHEQYF
TGTGCCAGCAGCCCCACAGGGCACGAGCAGTACTTC
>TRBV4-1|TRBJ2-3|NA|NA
CASSQRGGGPSDTQYF
TGCGCCAGCAGCCAAAGGGGGGGAGGGCCCAGCGATACGCAGTATTTT
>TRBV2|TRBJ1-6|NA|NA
CASRDSNSPLHF
TGTGCCAGCAGGGACAGTAATTCACCCCTCCACTTT
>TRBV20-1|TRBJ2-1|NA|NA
CSARGTASSYNEQFF
TGCAGTGCTAGGGGCACAGCGAGCTCCTACAATGAGCAGTTCTTC
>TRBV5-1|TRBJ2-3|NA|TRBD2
CASSLAGRAIDTQYF
TGCGCCAGCAGCTTGGCCGGGAGGGCCATAGATACGCAGTATTTT
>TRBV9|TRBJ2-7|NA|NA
CASSAPLRDTTYEQYF
TGTGCCAGCAGCGCGCCCCTCCGGGACACTACCTACGAGCAGTACTTC
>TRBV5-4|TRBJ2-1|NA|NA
CASSWSPDYEQFF
TGTGCCAGCAGCTGGTCCCCAGACTACGAGCAGTTCTTC
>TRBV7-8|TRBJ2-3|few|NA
CASSLSGGTDTQYF
TGTGCCAGCAGCTTATCGGGGGGCACAGATACGCAGTATTTT
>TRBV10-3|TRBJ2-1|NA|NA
CAIRDTGYEQFF
TGTGCCATCAGGGATACAGGGTACGAGCAGTTCTTC
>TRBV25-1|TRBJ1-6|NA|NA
CASSDMNNSPLHF
TGTGCCAGCAGTGATATGAATAATTCACCCCTCCACTTT
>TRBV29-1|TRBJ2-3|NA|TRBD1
CSVEGQGVTDTQYF
TGCAGCGTTGAGGGACAGGGGGTCACAGATACGCAGTATTTT
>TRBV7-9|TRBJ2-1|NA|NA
CASSSIWDNEQFF
TGTGCCAGCAGCTCCATCTGGGACAATGAGCAGTTCTTC
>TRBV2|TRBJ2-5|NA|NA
CASSLGHWETQYF
TGTGCCAGCAGTTTAGGCCACTGGGAGACCCAGTACTTC
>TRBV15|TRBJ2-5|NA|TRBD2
CATSRETSGIKTQYF
TGTGCCACCAGCAGAGAGACTAGCGGGATAAAGACCCAGTACTTC
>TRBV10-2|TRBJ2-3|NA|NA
CASSESMGSMSDTQYF
TGCGCCAGCAGTGAGTCGATGGGGTCTATGTCAGATACGCAGTATTTT
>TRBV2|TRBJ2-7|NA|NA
CASRPTGTSYEQYF
TGTGCCAGCAGGCCCACCGGGACATCCTACGAGCAGTACTTC
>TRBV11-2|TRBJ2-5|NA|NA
CASSGEPQPGETQYF
TGTGCCAGCAGCGGAGAACCGCAACCCGGGGAGACCCAGTACTTC
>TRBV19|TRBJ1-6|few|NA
CASSEMGNSPLHF
TGTGCCAGTAGTGAAATGGGTAACTCACCCCTCCACTTT
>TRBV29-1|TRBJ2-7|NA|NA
CSVYTRARREQYF
TGCAGCGTCTACACCCGGGCTAGGCGGGAGCAGTACTTC
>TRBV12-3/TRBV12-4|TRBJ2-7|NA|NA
CASSFSGHEQYF
TGTGCCAGCAGTTTTTCCGGTCACGAGCAGTACTTC
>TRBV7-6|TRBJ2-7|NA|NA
CASSQEGARQYF
TGTGCCAGCAGCCAAGAGGGAGCCCGGCAGTACTTC
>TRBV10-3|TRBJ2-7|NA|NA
CAISDSGRRHEQYF
TGTGCCATCAGTGACTCAGGGAGAAGGCACGAGCAGTACTTC
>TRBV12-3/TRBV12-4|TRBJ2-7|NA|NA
CASSREAGQQYF
TGTGCCAGCAGTAGGGAGGCGGGACAGCAGTACTTC
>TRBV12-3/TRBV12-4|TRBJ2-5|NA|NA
CASSSLYQETQYF
TGTGCCAGCAGTTCGTTGTACCAAGAGACCCAGTACTTC
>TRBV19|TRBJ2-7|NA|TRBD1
CASSIAPGQGYEQYF
TGTGCCAGTAGTATAGCCCCGGGACAGGGATACGAGCAGTACTTC
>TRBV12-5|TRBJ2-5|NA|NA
CASGMGETQYF
TGTGCTAGTGGAATGGGTGAGACCCAGTACTTC
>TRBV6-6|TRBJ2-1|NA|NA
CASSTSTAYNEQFF
NA
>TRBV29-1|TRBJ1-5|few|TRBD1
CSVGQGEGQPQHF
TGCAGCGTTGGACAGGGGGAAGGTCAGCCCCAGCATTTT
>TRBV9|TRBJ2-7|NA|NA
CASSRSGAGEQYF
TGTGCCAGCAGCCGCTCGGGGGCCGGGGAGCAGTACTTC
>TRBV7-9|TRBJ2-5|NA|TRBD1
CASSPQGTGQETQYF
TGTGCCAGCAGCCCACAAGGGACAGGGCAAGAGACCCAGTACTTC
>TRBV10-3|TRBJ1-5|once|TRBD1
CAIRSSGGEEPQHF
TGTGCCATCAGAAGTTCAGGGGGCGAAGAGCCCCAGCATTTT
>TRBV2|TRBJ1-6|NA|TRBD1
CASRFDRARSPLHF
TGTGCCAGCAGATTCGACAGGGCAAGGTCACCCCTCCACTTT
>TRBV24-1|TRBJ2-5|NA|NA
CATSDLSYTQYF
TGTGCCACCAGTGATTTATCATACACCCAGTACTTC
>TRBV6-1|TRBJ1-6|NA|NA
CASLDRGESPLHF
TGTGCCAGCTTAGATAGGGGGGAATCACCCCTCCACTTT
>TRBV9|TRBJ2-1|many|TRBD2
CASSGAASRESLNEQFF
TGTGCCAGCAGCGGGGCGGCGTCGCGGGAGTCTCTTAATGAGCAGTTCTTC
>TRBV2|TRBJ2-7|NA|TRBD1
CASSADRGLDEQYF
TGTGCCAGCAGTGCAGACAGGGGGCTAGACGAGCAGTACTTC
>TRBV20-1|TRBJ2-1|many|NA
CSAGRALSNEQFF
TGCAGTGCCGGCCGGGCCCTATCGAATGAGCAGTTCTTC
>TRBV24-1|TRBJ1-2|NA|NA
CATSDPGDSNYGYTF
TGTGCCACCAGTGACCCGGGGGACTCAAACTATGGCTACACCTTC
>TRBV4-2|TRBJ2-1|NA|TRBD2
CASSQGRGDEQFF
TGTGCCAGCAGCCAAGGTCGGGGGGATGAGCAGTTCTTC
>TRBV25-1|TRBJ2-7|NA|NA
CASSTYLSYEQYF
TGTGCCAGCAGTACATATTTGTCCTACGAGCAGTACTTC
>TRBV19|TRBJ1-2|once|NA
CASSIGDGYTF
TGTGCCAGTAGTATAGGGGACGGCTACACCTTC
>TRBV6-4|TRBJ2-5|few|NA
CASSDSEGGQETQYF
TGTGCCAGCAGTGACTCCGAAGGGGGGCAAGAGACCCAGTACTTC
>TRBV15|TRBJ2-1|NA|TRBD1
CATSRSGTANNEQFF
TGTGCCACCAGCAGGTCCGGGACAGCTAACAATGAGCAGTTCTTC
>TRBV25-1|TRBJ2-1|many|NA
CASTPLSGGLRYNEQFF
TGTGCCAGCACTCCTCTCAGCGGCGGTCTCCGGTACAATGAGCAGTTCTTC
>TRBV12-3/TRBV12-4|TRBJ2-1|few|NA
CASSLSGNEQFF
TGTGCCAGCAGTTTGTCGGGGAATGAGCAGTTCTTC
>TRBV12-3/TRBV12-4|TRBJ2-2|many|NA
CASSRGTGELFF
TGTGCCAGCAGCCGGGGTACCGGGGAGCTGTTTTTT
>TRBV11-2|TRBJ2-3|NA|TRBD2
CASSLVTSGSTDTQYF
TGTGCCAGCAGCTTAGTGACTAGCGGGAGCACAGATACGCAGTATTTT
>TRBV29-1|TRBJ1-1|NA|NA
CSVDVGGNTEVFF
TGCAGCGTTGACGTTGGGGGGAACACTGAAGTTTTCTTT
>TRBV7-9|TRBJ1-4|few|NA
CAITATGRKLFF
TGTGCCATTACAGCCACAGGGAGGAAACTGTTTTTT
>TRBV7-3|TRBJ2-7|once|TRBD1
CASSLGQGGNEQYF
TGTGCCAGCAGCCTCGGACAGGGGGGCAACGAGCAGTACTTC
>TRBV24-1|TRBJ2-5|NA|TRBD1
CATSEGPGQKETQYF
TGTGCCACCAGTGAGGGACCGGGACAGAAAGAGACCCAGTACTTC
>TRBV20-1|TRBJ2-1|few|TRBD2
CKTSGQTSSEQFF
TGCAAAACTAGCGGCCAAACGAGCTCTGAGCAGTTCTTC
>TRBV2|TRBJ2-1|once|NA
CASSGTGSSYNEQFF
TGTGCCAGCAGTGGTACTGGAAGCTCCTACAATGAGCAGTTCTTC
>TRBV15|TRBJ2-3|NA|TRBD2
CATSTGGAGTDTQYF
TGTGCCACCAGCACGGGGGGAGCCGGCACAGATACGCAGTATTTT
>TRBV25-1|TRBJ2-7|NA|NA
CASSVGAEGEQYF
TGTGCCAGCAGTGTAGGGGCTGAGGGCGAGCAGTACTTC
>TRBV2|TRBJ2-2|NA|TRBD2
CASSASSGIGELFF
TGTGCCAGCAGTGCGTCTAGCGGGATCGGGGAGCTGTTTTTT
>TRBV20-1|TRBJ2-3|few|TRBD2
CSAPLAGGAKDTQYF
TGCAGTGCCCCACTGGCCGGGGGGGCGAAAGATACGCAGTATTTT
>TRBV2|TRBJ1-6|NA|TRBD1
CASSPGTGGYSPLHF
TGTGCCAGCAGCCCTGGGACAGGTGGTTACTCACCCCTCCACTTT